The sample holds a few counts of the clone carrying this T cell receptor beta chain. What it recognizes is unknown. This table comes from immunoSEQ multiplex PCR, and its TCRdb copy is limited to in-frame clones, with some not included. Found here are about 1.4 million clones, roughly 96% of them singletons; the top ten hold over 1%. This record comes from a study of shared clonotypes between healthy human individuals. General study findings and limits: Sharing across several donors was seen in 4.5% to 6.5% of naive CD4 clonotypes.

This clonotype was obtained from a man aged 25 to 45 in good health. Sequences were obtained from naive CD4+ T cells sorted from blood. Subset meaning: CD45RA+ positively selected.

The CDR3 coding sequence is TGCGCCAGCAGCCAGTCCGGACTAGCGGGGAACACAGATACGCAGTATTTT. It is translated as CASSQSGLAGNTDTQYF. This chain joins TRBV4-1 and TRBJ2-3, with 12 bases identical to TRBD2. Per germline, CDR1 MGHRA and CDR2 YSYEKL. The CDR3 loop spans 17 amino acids. J lost 2 bases, V lost 3 bases, and 6 bases had no gene match.